Below are 28 T cell receptor beta chains sequenced from a single sample in a study of a mutant IDH1 vaccine in newly diagnosed glioma. Here immunoSEQ multiplex PCR was the method, and the copy in TCRdb shows in-frame clones only, minus some. The profile shows under 80,000 clones, around 85% of them singletons. Sample time point: baseline, week 1 (first vaccination visit). Treatment of the sample: pre-vaccination baseline after standard-of-care therapy. The sample here was PBMCs, taken from a glioma patient treated with radiotherapy, temozolomide or both. Receptors were obtained from a man younger than 45 with glioma.

The rearrangement uses TRBV7-9 and TRBJ2-7, with D possibly being TRBD2 (5 bases). This CDR3 is 15 amino acids long. The V end lost 1 base, the J end lost 3 bases, and 13 bases lay between the germline ends. CDR1 and CDR2 from the germline V gene are SEHNR and FQNEAQ (reference sequence). DNA of the CDR3: TGTGCCAGCAGCTTAGATGCCCCCGGGGACTACGAGCAGTACTTC. Residues: CASSLDAPGDYEQYF.

The gene calls are TRBV13 and TRBJ2-1, with a tentative D call TRBD2 (7 bases). The germline gives CDR1 PRHDT, CDR2 FYEKMQ (reference sequence). The germline V and J ends were trimmed by 5 bases and 0 bases, with 20 bases remaining between them. The CDR3 extends over 18 amino acids. The CDR3 loop reads CASSPPARGLNSYNEQFF. The CDR3 DNA reads as TGTGCCAGCAGCCCCCCGGCGCGGGGGCTAAACTCCTACAATGAGCAGTTCTTC.

This chain links TRBV7-9 with TRBJ1-2; D uncertain. Germline CDR1 is SEHNR and CDR2 is FQNEAQ (reference sequence). Trimming took 1 base from V and 6 from J, leaving 6 bases between them. This CDR3 contains 12 residues. In nucleotides, the CDR3 is TGTGCCAGCAGCTTAGGGTCTCATGGCTACACCTTC. Translating gives CASSLGSHGYTF.

The chain links TRBV30 to TRBJ1-1; no firm D call. There are 12 residues in the CDR3. The germline V gene encodes CDR1 GTSNPN and CDR2 SVGIG (reference sequence). V lost 2 bases to trimming and J lost 2 bases, with 6 bases between them. CDR3 in DNA: TGTGCCTGGAGTCCAGGCAACACTGAAGCTTTCTTT. It encodes CAWSPGNTEAFF. Full variable domain (outside the CDR3, taken from reference TRBV30 and TRBJ1-1): SQTIHQWPATLVQPVGSPLSLECTVEGTSNPNLYWYRQAAGRGLQLLFYSVGIGQISSEVPQNLSASRPQDRQFILSSKKLLLSDSGFYLCAWSPGNTEAFFGQGTRLTVV.

The V call is TRBV13, the J call TRBJ1-1; D gene unclear. The CDR3 is 16 residues long. Germline V CDR1 and CDR2: PRHDT, FYEKMQ (reference sequence). V was cut by 2 bases and J by 11 bases, with 24 bases left in between. CDR3 amino acids: CASSLSEARPGRWAFF. CDR3 sequence (DNA): TGTGCCAGCAGCTTATCTGAGGCGCGTCCCGGGCGATGGGCTTTCTTT. Filled out from reference TRBV13 and TRBJ1-1, the complete variable domain reads AAGVIQSPRHLIKEKRETATLKCYPIPRHDTVYWYQQGPGQDPQFLISFYEKMQSDKGSIPDRFSAQQFSDYHSELNMSSLELGDSALYFCASSLSEARPGRWAFFGQGTRLTVV.

This chain joins TRBV7-9 and TRBJ1-3; possible D gene TRBD1, 6 bases. The V gene lost 3 bases and the J gene lost 7 bases, with 7 bases spanning the gap. The CDR3 contains 12 residues. The germline V gene has CDR1 SEHNR and CDR2 FQNEAQ (reference sequence). In nucleotides, the CDR3 is TGTGCCAGCAGCTTTACAGGGAACACCATATATTTT. Translation gives CASSFTGNTIYF.

The chain is built from TRBV7-9 and TRBJ2-3; D gene unclear. With 5 bases removed from V and 4 bases from J, the gap between germline ends came to 16 bases. The CDR3 covers 15 residues. Germline CDR1 is SEHNR and CDR2 is FQNEAQ (reference sequence). In DNA form, the CDR3 reads TGTGCCAGCAGCCTCCGGACGGGTGGAGCAGATACGCAGTATTTT. Translation gives CASSLRTGGADTQYF.

J is TRBJ1-1 and V is TRBV12-2; the DNA was not used to check the table's D call, TRBD1. TRBV12-2 has pseudogene status. The CDR3 covers 14 residues. The DNA for the CDR3 is TGTGCAAGTCGCTCGGACAGGATGAACACTGAAGCTTTCTTT. It specifies CASRSDRMNTEAFF.

J is TRBJ2-7 and V is TRBV1; the table calls TRBD1, which could not be checked here. TRBV1 constitutes a pseudogene. The CDR3 sequence is 15 residues long. CDR3 protein: CTSSQDRDRGYEQYF. The CDR3 DNA follows: TGCACCAGCAGCCAAGATAGGGACAGGGGGTACGAGCAGTACTTC.

V and J are TRBV9 and TRBJ2-3; no clear D. CDR3 length: 13 residues. The V end was cut by 3 bases, the J end by 2 bases, with 7 bases between. Germline CDR1 and CDR2: SGDLS and YYNGEE. DNA of the CDR3: TGTGCCAGCAGCGCATTATTCACAGATACGCAGTATTTT. It translates to CASSALFTDTQYF.

This clone was counted once. The chain combines TRBV7-6 with TRBJ1-4; D might be TRBD1 (6 bases). The ends were cut back, 1 base at V and 7 bases at J, with 10 bases in the middle. This CDR3 spans 14 amino acids. Germline values: CDR1 SGHVS, CDR2 FNYEAQ. The CDR3 sequence: CASSLGTVGEKLFF. CDR3 coding DNA: TGTGCCAGCAGCTTAGGGACAGTGGGTGAAAAACTGTTTTTT.

The J gene is TRBJ1-1, the V gene TRBV11-2; D is uncertain. Germline V gives CDR1 SGHAT, CDR2 FQNNGV. The CDR3 sequence is 17 residues long. Deletions cut 3 bases from V and 5 bases from J, with 22 bases between. DNA for the CDR3: TGTGCCAGCAGCTTTAGTGCCCTTGTAGGCAGCCTTACTGAAGCTTTCTTT. Its protein product is CASSFSALVGSLTEAFF.

This clone was detected a few times. The rearrangement links TRBV7-9 to TRBJ1-5; unclear D gene. In germline, CDR1 is SEHNR, CDR2 FQNEAQ (reference sequence). The CDR3 length is 12 residues. V was trimmed by 5 bases and J by 5 bases, leaving 7 bases between them. CDR3 in DNA: TGTGCCAGCAGCGCCCCTTATCAGCCCCAGCATTTT. Encoded protein: CASSAPYQPQHF.

V is TRBV5-4 and J is TRBJ2-1; D call uncertain. Germline V gene sequence: CDR1 SGHNT, CDR2 YYREEE (reference sequence). Trimming shortened V by 6 bases and J by 7 bases, and 8 bases separated the two germline ends. There are 11 residues in the CDR3. The CDR3 region has the DNA TGTGCCAGCAAGTGGCAAAATGAGCAGTTCTTC. Its protein product is CASKWQNEQFF. Combining the CDR3 with reference TRBV5-4 and TRBJ2-1 gives the whole variable domain ETGVTQSPTHLIKTRGQQVTLRCSSQSGHNTVSWYQQALGQGPQFIFQYYREEENGRGNFPPRFSGLQFPNYSSELNVNALELDDSALYLCASKWQNEQFFGPGTRLTVL.

The J gene is TRBJ2-3, the V gene TRBV10-1; D is uncertain. Per germline, CDR1 WNHNN and CDR2 SYGVQD (reference sequence). V was pared by 10 bases and J by 0 bases, with 14 bases between. This CDR3 has 14 residues. CDR3 sequence: CATQKDTSTDTQYF. The CDR3 nucleotides are TGCGCCACCCAGAAAGACACCAGCACAGATACGCAGTATTTT.

The chain carries TRBV7-2 and TRBJ1-2; 10 nucleotides match TRBD1. The CDR3 extends over 18 amino acids. Germline assignment: CDR1 SGHTA and CDR2 FQGNSA. With 0 bases clipped from V and 4 bases from J, the junction kept 11 bases outside the gene matches. The CDR3 sequence is CASSLAATGTGVTYGYTF. DNA for the CDR3: TGTGCCAGCAGCTTAGCCGCTACCGGGACAGGGGTCACCTATGGCTACACCTTC.

This rearrangement joins TRBV27 to TRBJ1-5; TRBD1 matches 7 bases. Germline CDR1 is MNHEY and CDR2 is SMNVEV (reference sequence). The CDR3 is made up of 14 amino acids. Germline trimming cut 3 bases from V and 5 bases from J; bases unmatched to any gene: 4. The CDR3 DNA sequence: TGTGCCAGCAGTTTGACAGGGAATTATCAGCCCCAGCATTTT. Amino acid sequence: CASSLTGNYQPQHF.

The chain recombines TRBV6-1 with TRBJ1-5, with 9 bases lining up with TRBD1. V lost 6 bases to trimming and J lost 6 bases; unmatched junction nucleotides: 3. CDR1 is MNHNS, CDR2 SASEGT, per germline. The length of the CDR3 is 13 residues. The chain's CDR3 is CASRQGAGQPQHF. CDR3 in DNA: TGTGCCAGCAGACAGGGGGCCGGTCAGCCCCAGCATTTT.

This clone was observed a single time. This same CDR3 is encoded by further DNA sequences in the sample. The V and J genes are TRBV7-9 and TRBJ2-7, with D tentatively TRBD1 (6 bases). The CDR3 consists of 16 residues. Germline-derived CDR1 and CDR2 are SEHNR and FQNEAQ (reference sequence). Between the trimmed V and J ends, which lost 0 bases and 0 bases, there was a span of 12 bases. In DNA, the CDR3 is TGTGCCAGCAGCTTAGCACCGGGACATAGCTCCTACGAGCAGTACTTC. It yields the protein CASSLAPGHSSYEQYF. Full variable domain (outside the CDR3, taken from reference TRBV7-9 and TRBJ2-7): DTGVSQNPRHKITKRGQNVTFRCDPISEHNRLYWYRQTLGQGPEFLTYFQNEAQLEKSRLLSDRFSAERPKGSFSTLEIQRTEQGDSAMYLCASSLAPGHSSYEQYFGPGTRLTVT.

V and J are TRBV4-2 and TRBJ2-7; D unclear. V was cut by 0 bases and J by 2 bases, with 11 bases left in between. Germline V CDR1 and CDR2: LGHNA, YNFKEQ. The CDR3 consists of 15 residues. CDR3 residues: CASSQESSVAYEQYF. CDR3 sequence (DNA): TGTGCCAGCAGCCAAGAATCCAGCGTAGCCTACGAGCAGTACTTC.

V and J are TRBV20-1 and TRBJ1-3; D gene unclear. The CDR3 contains 11 residues. Trimming shortened V by 7 bases and J by 0 bases, and 4 bases separated the two germline ends. CDR1 and CDR2 from the germline V gene are DFQATT and SNEGSKA (reference sequence). CDR3 DNA sequence: TGCAGTGTGAGCTCTGGAAACACCATATATTTT. Translation: CSVSSGNTIYF.

The chain is built from TRBV4-2 and TRBJ2-3; 7 bases agree with TRBD2. CDR1 is LGHNA, CDR2 YNFKEQ, per germline. The CDR3 length is 13 residues. The V segment lost 4 bases and the J segment 6 bases; nucleotides outside the gene matches: 4. For the CDR3, the DNA is TGTGCCAGCAGCCCGGGGAGGGAGGATACGCAGTATTTT. As protein: CASSPGREDTQYF.

This chain joins TRBV9 and TRBJ1-5; TRBD1 is a possible D gene (6 bases). The CDR3 has 15 amino acids. Germline CDR1 and CDR2: SGDLS and YYNGEE. Between the trimmed V and J ends, which lost 0 bases and 3 bases, there was a span of 10 bases. Here the CDR3 reads CASSVAAGVNQPQHF. The CDR3 DNA is TGTGCCAGCAGCGTAGCGGCAGGGGTCAATCAGCCCCAGCATTTT.

CDR3 DNA sequence: TGCGCCAGCAGCTCATCCGGGACAGCTACCTACGAGCAGTACTTC. Its translation: CASSSSGTATYEQYF. The chain recombines TRBV5-1 with TRBJ2-7; 7 bases map to TRBD1. After removal of 3 bases from V and 2 bases from J, the junction contained 8 bases not matched to a gene. The germline V gene encodes CDR1 SGHRS and CDR2 YFSETQ. This CDR3 spans 15 amino acids.

J is TRBJ1-5 and V is TRBV10-3; TRBD1 is a possible D gene (6 bases). V was shortened by 6 bases and J by 1 base, with 10 bases between the two germline ends. Per the germline V gene, CDR1 is ENHRY and CDR2 is SYGVKD. The CDR3 is 14 amino acids. CDR3 sequence reads: CAIRPQGSNQPQHF. The CDR3 DNA is TGTGCCATCAGGCCACAGGGAAGCAATCAGCCCCAGCATTTT.

As DNA, the CDR3 is TGTGCCAGCAGCTTGGGATTGGGACAGGGTTTTGGCTACACCTTC. Protein product: CASSLGLGQGFGYTF. The V gene is TRBV5-5, the J gene TRBJ1-2; 9 nucleotides line up with TRBD1. J gave up 7 bases and V 0 bases, and 7 bases lay outside the gene matches. Germline V gives CDR1 SGHKS, CDR2 YYEKEE (reference sequence). There are 15 residues in the CDR3.

CDR3 coding DNA: TGTGCCATCAGTGAAACGGGACAGGGAATCTATAATTCACCCCTCCACTTT. Translated, it gives CAISETGQGIYNSPLHF. The chain links TRBV10-3 to TRBJ1-6; TRBD1 matches at 9 bases. The CDR3 covers 17 residues. Trimming removed 3 bases from V and 3 bases from J; junction bases left unmatched: 6. Germline V gives CDR1 ENHRY, CDR2 SYGVKD.

The V call is TRBV5-5, the J call TRBJ2-5; possibly TRBD1 or TRBD2 for D (6 bases each). The CDR3 extends over 15 amino acids. V was pared by 1 base and J by 2 bases, with 12 bases between. CDR1 SGHKS and CDR2 YYEKEE come from the germline V gene (reference sequence). The CDR3 here is CASSLLGGGQETQYF. The CDR3 nucleotides are TGTGCCAGCAGCTTGCTGGGGGGCGGACAAGAGACCCAGTACTTC.